The sequence of this TCR beta chain was determined in a study of T cell changes during pregnancy in multiple sclerosis. This clone was found once. The CDR3 consists of 16 residues. Trimming at V came to 4 bases and at J to 3 bases, leaving 10 bases not matched to a gene. Germline CDR1 reads SGHDT; CDR2 reads YYEEEE. Sequencing used immunoSEQ multiplex PCR; TCRdb keeps in-frame clones, though not all of them. Here the sample spans about 52,000 clones, roughly 92% being singletons. The starting material was CD4+ T cells from peripheral blood mononuclear cells, obtained in the third trimester of pregnancy. The chain uses TRBV5-6 and TRBJ2-7; 10 nucleotides agree with TRBD2. This clonotype originated in a female donor with multiple sclerosis, enrolled in a pregnancy study. CDR3 sequence: CASSDQPGLASYEQYF. CDR3 DNA: TGTGCCAGCAGCGACCAGCCGGGACTAGCGAGCTACGAGCAGTACTTC.